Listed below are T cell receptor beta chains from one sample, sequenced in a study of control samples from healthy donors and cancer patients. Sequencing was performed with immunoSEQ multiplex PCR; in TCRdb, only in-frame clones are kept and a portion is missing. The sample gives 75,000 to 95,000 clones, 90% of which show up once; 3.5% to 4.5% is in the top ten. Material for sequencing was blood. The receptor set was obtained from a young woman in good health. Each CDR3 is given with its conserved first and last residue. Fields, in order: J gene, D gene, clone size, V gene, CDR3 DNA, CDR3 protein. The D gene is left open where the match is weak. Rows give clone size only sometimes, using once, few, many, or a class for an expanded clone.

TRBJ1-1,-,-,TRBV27,TGTGCCCGGAAGGATAAGGACGAGCGGAGAATGGGGGCTTTCTTT,CARKDKDERRMGAFF
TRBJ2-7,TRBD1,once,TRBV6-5,TGTGCCAGCAGTTACCGGACAGGGGGCAAAGGACTTCAGTACTTC,CASSYRTGGKGLQYF
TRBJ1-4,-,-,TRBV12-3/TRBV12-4,TGTGCCAGCAGTAGACAGAATGAAAAACTGTTTTTT,CASSRQNEKLFF
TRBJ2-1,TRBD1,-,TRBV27,TGTGCCAGCAGTTTGACCGGGACAGGGACTGTACGACAATATGAGCAGTTCTTC,CASSLTGTGTVRQYEQFF
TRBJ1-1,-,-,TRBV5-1,TGCGCCAGCAGCTCGTTTCCAGGGAACACTGAAGCTTTCTTT,CASSSFPGNTEAFF
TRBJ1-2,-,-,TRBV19,TGTGCCAGTAGTATTGGGAATCCCGTATATGGCTACACCTTC,CASSIGNPVYGYTF
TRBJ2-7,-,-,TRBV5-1,TGCGCCAGCGGCAGGGACTCCTACGAGCAGTACTTC,CASGRDSYEQYF
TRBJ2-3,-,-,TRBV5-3,TGTGCCATAAGGGAGGGGGAGGATACGCAGTATTTT,CAIREGEDTQYF
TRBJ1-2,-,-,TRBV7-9,TGTGCCAGCAGCTTAGGAACAGGCATAGGGGATGGCTACACCTTC,CASSLGTGIGDGYTF
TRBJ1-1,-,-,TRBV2,TGTGCCAGCAGTGTGGTTAGGGGCACTGAAGCTTTCTTT,CASSVVRGTEAFF
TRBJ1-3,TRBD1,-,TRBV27,TGTGCCAGCAGGACGGACAGGGCTGTAAACACCATATATTTT,CASRTDRAVNTIYF
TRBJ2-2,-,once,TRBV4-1,TGCGCCAGCAGCCAAGAGAAAGGGACACCTAACACCGGGGAGCTGTTTTTT,CASSQEKGTPNTGELFF
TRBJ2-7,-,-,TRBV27,TGTGCCAGCAGCTCAGGAGAGTCCTACGAGCAGTACTTC,CASSSGESYEQYF
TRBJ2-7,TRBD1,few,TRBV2,TGTGCCAGCACCGCGGACAGGATCTCCTACGAGCAGTACTTC,CASTADRISYEQYF
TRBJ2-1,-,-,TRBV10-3,TGTGCCATCAGTCCCTTCGAGGGTGAGCAGTTCTTC,CAISPFEGEQFF
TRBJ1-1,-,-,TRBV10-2,TGCGCCAGCAGTGATAGGACGGGCACTGAAGCTTTCTTT,CASSDRTGTEAFF
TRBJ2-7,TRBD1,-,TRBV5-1,TGCGCCAGCAGCTTAGGTCAGGGGGCTTACGAGCAGTACTTC,CASSLGQGAYEQYF
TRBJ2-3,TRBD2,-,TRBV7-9,TGTGCCAGCATGCTAGCGGGGCCCCCAGATACGCAGTATTTT,CASMLAGPPDTQYF
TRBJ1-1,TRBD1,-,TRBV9,TGTGCCAGCAGCCCGGGACAGAAGAACACTGAAGCTTTCTTT,CASSPGQKNTEAFF
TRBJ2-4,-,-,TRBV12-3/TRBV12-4,TGTGCCAGCAGCCGGGATGGGAACATTCAGTACTTC,CASSRDGNIQYF
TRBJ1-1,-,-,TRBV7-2,TGTGCCAGCAGCTTAAGCAAAAAAGTGACGACTGAAGCTTTCTTT,CASSLSKKVTTEAFF
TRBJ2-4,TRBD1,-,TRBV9,TGTGCCAGCAGCGGCCGGGACAGGGGGGACATTCAGTACTTC,CASSGRDRGDIQYF
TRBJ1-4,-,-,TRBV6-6,TGTGCCAGCAGTTACGGAGAGTATGAAAAACTGTTTTTT,CASSYGEYEKLFF
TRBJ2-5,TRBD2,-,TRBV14,TGTGCCAGCACCTCTAGCGGGGGCGCCCAGTACTTC,CASTSSGGAQYF
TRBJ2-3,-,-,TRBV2,TGTGCCAGCAGAACCTTTAACACAGATACGCAGTATTTT,CASRTFNTDTQYF
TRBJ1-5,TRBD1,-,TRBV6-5,TGTGCCTCCACCAGACAGGGAGTAAATCAGCCCCAGCATTTT,CASTRQGVNQPQHF
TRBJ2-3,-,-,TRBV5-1,TGCGCCAGCAGCATCCTGGACAAGTTCACAGATACGCAGTATTTT,CASSILDKFTDTQYF
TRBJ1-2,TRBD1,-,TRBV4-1,TGCGCCAGCAGCCGAGAGACAGGGGTGTCTGGCTACACCTTC,CASSRETGVSGYTF
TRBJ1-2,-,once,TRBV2,TGTGCCAGCAGTGAACTGCCAGGAAAGTATTATGGCTACACCTTC,CASSELPGKYYGYTF
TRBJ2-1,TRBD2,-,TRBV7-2,TGTGCCAGCAGCGAGGGACTAGCGGGACCCTCCTACAATGAGCAGTTCTTC,CASSEGLAGPSYNEQFF
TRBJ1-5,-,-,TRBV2,TGTGCCAGCAGTGAAGCGGTAAGCAATCAGCCCCAGCATTTT,CASSEAVSNQPQHF
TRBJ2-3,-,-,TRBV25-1,TGTGCCAGCAGTGAATCAGGGTATTCAGATACGCAGTATTTT,CASSESGYSDTQYF
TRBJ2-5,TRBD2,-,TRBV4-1,TGCGCCAGCAGCCGAACACTAGCGGGGGGGCTTCTGGAAGAGACCCAGTACTTC,CASSRTLAGGLLEETQYF
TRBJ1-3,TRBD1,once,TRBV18,TGTGCCAGCTCAGACGACAGGGGGACTGGAAACACCATATATTTT,CASSDDRGTGNTIYF
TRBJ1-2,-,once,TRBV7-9,TGTGCCAGCAGCCCACTGACGGCAAACATTTATGGCTACACCTTC,CASSPLTANIYGYTF
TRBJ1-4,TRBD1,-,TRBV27,TGTGCCAGCAGTTTAACCCGGGACAGGGAACTGTTTTTT,CASSLTRDRELFF
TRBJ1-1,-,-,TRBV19,TGTGCCAGTAGTACTCTCCCCGCTGAAGCTTTCTTT,CASSTLPAEAFF
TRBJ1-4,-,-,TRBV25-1,TGTGCCAGCAGTGAACCCGGGTCAGGATATGAAAAACTGTTTTTT,CASSEPGSGYEKLFF
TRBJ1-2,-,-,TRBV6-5,TGTGCCAGCAGTTTAAGCTCTGCTTATGGCTACACCTTC,CASSLSSAYGYTF
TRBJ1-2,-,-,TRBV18,TGTGCCAGCTCACGGGACATCGTGGAAAGCTACACCTTC,CASSRDIVESYTF
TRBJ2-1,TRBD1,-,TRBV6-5,TGTGCCAGCAGCCGACCCGGGACAGTGATTGTTGAGCAGTTCTTC,CASSRPGTVIVEQFF
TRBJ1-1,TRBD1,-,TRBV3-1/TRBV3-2,TGTGCCAGCAGCCAAAAAACAGGGGTGCGCACTGAAGCTTTCTTT,CASSQKTGVRTEAFF
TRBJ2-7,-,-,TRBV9,TGTGCCAGCAGCCAGGGACATCCTACGAAGCAGTACTTC,CASSQGHPTKQYF
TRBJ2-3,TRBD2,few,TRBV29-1,TGCAGCGTTGCAGCGGGGGTGCGCACAGATACGCAGTATTTT,CSVAAGVRTDTQYF
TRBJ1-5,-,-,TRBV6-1,TGTGCCAGCAGTGAAGCGCCCGGGTCTAATCAGCCCCAGCATTTT,CASSEAPGSNQPQHF
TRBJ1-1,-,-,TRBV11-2,TGTGCCAGCAGCATTGGGAACACTGAAGCTTTCTTT,CASSIGNTEAFF
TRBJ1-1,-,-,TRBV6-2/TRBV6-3,TGTGCCAGCAGTTACGGGGAGGTGAACACTGAAGCTTTCTTT,CASSYGEVNTEAFF
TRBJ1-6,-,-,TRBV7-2,TGTGCCAGCAGCTTAGGCTCGGAGAAGATTAGCTCCTATAATTCACCCCTCCACTTT,CASSLGSEKISSYNSPLHF
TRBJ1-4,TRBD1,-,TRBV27,TGTGCCAGCAGTTCGGACAGGGAGGATGAAAAACTGTTTTTT,CASSSDREDEKLFF
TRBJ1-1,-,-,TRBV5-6,TGTGCCAGCAGCTTGGTGGGCAGCAACACTGAAGCTTTCTTT,CASSLVGSNTEAFF